This T cell receptor beta chain was profiled in a study of blood T cell repertoires in COVID-19. The wider study: Italy, Spain and the United States were the sources of the convalescent and acute COVID-19 samples.

Per the study methods: Counts of nucleated cells, estimated from reference gene primer amplification, were obtained. The assay was immunoSEQ multiplex PCR, and TCRdb's table has in-frame clones only and misses some. The DNA was the basis for D and trimming; V, J and clone size are from that table. Altogether about 180,000 clones are present, about 88% being singletons, with the ten largest covering under 3%. This CDR3 comprises 16 residues. With 7 bases clipped from V and 3 bases from J, the junction kept 11 bases outside the gene matches. CDR1 is LNHDA, CDR2 SQIVND, per germline (reference sequence).

Source material: peripheral blood. The chain links TRBV19 to TRBJ1-3, with 8 nucleotides matching TRBD1. This sequence was found in a woman between 25 and 40 years old with active or convalescent COVID-19. Written as DNA, the CDR3 is TGTGCCAGTACCACTCCATTAACAGGGGGTGGAAACACCATATATTTT. It specifies CASTTPLTGGGNTIYF. Variable domain in full (rest from reference TRBV19 and TRBJ1-3): DGGITQSPKYLFRKEGQNVTLSCEQNLNHDAMYWYRQDPGQGLRLIYYSQIVNDFQKGDIAEGYSVSREKKESFPLTVTSAQKNPTAFYLCASTTPLTGGGNTIYFGEGSWLTVV.